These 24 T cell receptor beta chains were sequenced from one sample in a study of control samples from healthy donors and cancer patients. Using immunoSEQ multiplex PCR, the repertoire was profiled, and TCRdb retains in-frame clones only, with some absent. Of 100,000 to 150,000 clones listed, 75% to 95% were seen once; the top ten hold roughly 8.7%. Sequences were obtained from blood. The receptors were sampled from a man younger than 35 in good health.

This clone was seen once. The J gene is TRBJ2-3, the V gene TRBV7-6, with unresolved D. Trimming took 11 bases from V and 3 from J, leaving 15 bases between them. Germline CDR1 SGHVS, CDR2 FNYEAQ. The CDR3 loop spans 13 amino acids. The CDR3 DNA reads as TGTGCCTCCGGGCCCAGAGGAACAGATACGCAGTATTTT. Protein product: CASGPRGTDTQYF.

The CDR3 region is CASSPLGYTEAFF. CDR3 DNA: TGTGCCAGCAGTCCCCTGGGGTACACTGAAGCTTTCTTT. V is TRBV6-6 and J is TRBJ1-1; no reliable D call. CDR3 size: 13 residues. CDR1 is MNHNY and CDR2 is SVGAGI in the germline V gene (reference sequence). V lost 5 bases and J lost 3, with 10 bases in between.

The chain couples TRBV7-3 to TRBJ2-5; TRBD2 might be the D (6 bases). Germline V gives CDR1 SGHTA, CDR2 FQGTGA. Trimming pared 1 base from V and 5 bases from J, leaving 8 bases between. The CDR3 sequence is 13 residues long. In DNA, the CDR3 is TGTGCCAGCAGCTTAAGGGGAGGCGAGACCCAGTACTTC. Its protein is CASSLRGGETQYF. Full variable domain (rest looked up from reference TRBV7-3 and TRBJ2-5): GAGVSQTPSNKVTEKGKYVELRCDPISGHTALYWYRQSLGQGPEFLIYFQGTGAADDSGLPNDRFFAVRPEGSVSTLKIQRTERGDSAVYLCASSLRGGETQYFGPGTRLLVL.

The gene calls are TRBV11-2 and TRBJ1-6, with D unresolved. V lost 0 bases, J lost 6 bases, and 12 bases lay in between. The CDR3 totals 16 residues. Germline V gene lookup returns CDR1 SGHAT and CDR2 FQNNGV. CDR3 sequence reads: CASSLEGWAGNSPLHF. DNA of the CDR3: TGTGCCAGCAGCTTAGAGGGTTGGGCCGGTAATTCACCCCTCCACTTT.

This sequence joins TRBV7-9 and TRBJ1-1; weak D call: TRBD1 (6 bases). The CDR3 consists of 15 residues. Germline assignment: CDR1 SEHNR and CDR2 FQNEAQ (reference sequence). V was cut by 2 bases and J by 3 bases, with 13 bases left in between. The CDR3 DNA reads TGTGCCAGCAGCTTAAACAGGGCTAGGGACACTGAAGCTTTCTTT. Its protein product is CASSLNRARDTEAFF.

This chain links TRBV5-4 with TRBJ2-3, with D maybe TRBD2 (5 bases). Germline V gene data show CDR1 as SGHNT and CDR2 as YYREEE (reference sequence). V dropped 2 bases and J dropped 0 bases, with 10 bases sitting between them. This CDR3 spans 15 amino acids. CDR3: CASSLGGSSTDTQYF. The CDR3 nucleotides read TGTGCCAGCAGCTTAGGAGGATCGAGCACAGATACGCAGTATTTT.

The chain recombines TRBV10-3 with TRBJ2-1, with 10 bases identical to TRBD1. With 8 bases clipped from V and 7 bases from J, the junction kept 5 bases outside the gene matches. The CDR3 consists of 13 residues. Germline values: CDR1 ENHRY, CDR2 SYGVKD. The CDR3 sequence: CAIGTGVENEQFF. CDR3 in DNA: TGTGCCATCGGGACAGGGGTAGAGAATGAGCAGTTCTTC.

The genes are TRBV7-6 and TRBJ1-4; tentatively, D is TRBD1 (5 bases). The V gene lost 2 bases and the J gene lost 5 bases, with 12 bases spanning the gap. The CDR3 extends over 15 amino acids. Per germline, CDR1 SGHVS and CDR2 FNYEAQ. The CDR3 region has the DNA TGTGCCAGCAGCTTAACCCGACAGATAAATGAAAAACTGTTTTTT. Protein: CASSLTRQINEKLFF.

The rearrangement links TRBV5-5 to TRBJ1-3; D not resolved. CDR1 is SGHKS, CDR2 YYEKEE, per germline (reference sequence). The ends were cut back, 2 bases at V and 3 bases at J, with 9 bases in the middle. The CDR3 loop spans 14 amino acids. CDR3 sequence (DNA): TGTGCCAGCAGCTTTCCCCCCCTTGGAAACACCATATATTTT. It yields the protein CASSFPPLGNTIYF.

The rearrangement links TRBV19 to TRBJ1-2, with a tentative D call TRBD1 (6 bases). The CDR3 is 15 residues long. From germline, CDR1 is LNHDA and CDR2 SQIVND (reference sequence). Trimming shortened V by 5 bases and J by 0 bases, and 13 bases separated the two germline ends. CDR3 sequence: CASSALQGSNYGYTF. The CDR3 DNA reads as TGTGCCAGTAGTGCATTACAGGGATCTAACTATGGCTACACCTTC.

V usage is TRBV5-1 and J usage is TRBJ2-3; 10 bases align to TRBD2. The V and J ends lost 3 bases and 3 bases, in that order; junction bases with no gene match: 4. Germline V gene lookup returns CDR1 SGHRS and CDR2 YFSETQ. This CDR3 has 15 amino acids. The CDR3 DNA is TGCGCCAGCAGCTCCGGGACTAGCGTGACAGATACGCAGTATTTT. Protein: CASSSGTSVTDTQYF.

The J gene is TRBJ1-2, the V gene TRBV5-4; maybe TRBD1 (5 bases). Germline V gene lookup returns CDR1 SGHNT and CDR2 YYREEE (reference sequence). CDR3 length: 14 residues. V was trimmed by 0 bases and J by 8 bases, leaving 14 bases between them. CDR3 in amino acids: CASSLVGGENGYTF. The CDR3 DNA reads TGTGCCAGCAGCTTGGTAGGAGGGGAAAACGGCTACACCTTC.

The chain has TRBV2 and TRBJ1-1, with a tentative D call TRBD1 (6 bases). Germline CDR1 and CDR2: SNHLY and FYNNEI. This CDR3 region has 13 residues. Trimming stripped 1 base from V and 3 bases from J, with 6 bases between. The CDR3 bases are TGTGCCAGCAGTGAAGACAGGGACACTGAAGCTTTCTTT. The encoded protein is CASSEDRDTEAFF.

The CDR3 here is CASSWTSGGADTQYF. As DNA, the CDR3 is TGTGCCAGCAGTTGGACTAGCGGGGGGGCCGATACGCAGTATTTT. The rearrangement uses TRBV6-2 or TRBV6-3 and TRBJ2-3; 15 bases match TRBD2. CDR3 length: 15 residues. Germline assignment: CDR1 MNHEY and CDR2 SVGEGT. After removal of 4 bases from V and 6 bases from J, the junction contained 2 bases not matched to a gene.

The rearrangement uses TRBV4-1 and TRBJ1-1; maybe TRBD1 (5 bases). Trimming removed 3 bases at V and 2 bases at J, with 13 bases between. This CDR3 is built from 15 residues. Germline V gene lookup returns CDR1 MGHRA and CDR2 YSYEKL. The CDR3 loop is CASSHSYGGNTEAFF. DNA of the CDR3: TGCGCCAGCAGCCATTCCTACGGGGGAAACACTGAAGCTTTCTTT.

The CDR3 protein is CAISPGTGRNQPQHF. The CDR3 nucleotides are TGTGCCATCAGTCCCGGGACAGGAAGAAATCAGCCCCAGCATTTT. This sequence joins TRBV10-3 and TRBJ1-5; 8 bases agree with TRBD1. V was clipped by 5 bases and J by 4 bases; unmatched bases: 7. Germline CDR1 reads ENHRY; CDR2 reads SYGVKD. The CDR3 consists of 15 residues.

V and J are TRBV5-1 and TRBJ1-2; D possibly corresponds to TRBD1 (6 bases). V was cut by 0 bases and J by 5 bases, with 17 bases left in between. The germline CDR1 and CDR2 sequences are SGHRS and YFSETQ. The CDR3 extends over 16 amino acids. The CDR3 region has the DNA TGCGCCAGCAGCTTGGACCAGGGGTCCGGCTGGTATGGCTACACCTTC. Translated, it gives CASSLDQGSGWYGYTF.

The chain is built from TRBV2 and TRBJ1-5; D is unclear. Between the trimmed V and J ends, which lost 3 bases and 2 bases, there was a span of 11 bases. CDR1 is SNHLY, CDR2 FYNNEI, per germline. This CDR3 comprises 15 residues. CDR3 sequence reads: CASSEDAEGNQPQHF. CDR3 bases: TGTGCCAGCAGTGAGGACGCGGAGGGCAATCAGCCCCAGCATTTT. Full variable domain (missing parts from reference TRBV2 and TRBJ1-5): EPEVTQTPSHQVTQMGQEVILRCVPISNHLYFYWYRQILGQKVEFLVSFYNNEISEKSEIFDDQFSVERPDGSNFTLKIRSTKLEDSAMYFCASSEDAEGNQPQHFGDGTRLSIL.

The DNA for the CDR3 is TGTGCCACCAGGCCCAGGGCTGATGAAAAACTGTTTTTT. Protein: CATRPRADEKLFF. The rearrangement links TRBV15 to TRBJ1-4; TRBD1 might be the D (5 bases). The CDR3 has 13 residues. Trimming took 6 bases from V and 6 from J, leaving 11 bases between them. Germline CDR1 and CDR2: LNHNV and YYDKDF (reference sequence).

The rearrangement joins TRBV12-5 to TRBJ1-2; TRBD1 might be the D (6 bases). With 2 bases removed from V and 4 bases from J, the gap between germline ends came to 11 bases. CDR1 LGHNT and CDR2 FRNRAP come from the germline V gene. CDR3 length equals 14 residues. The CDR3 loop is CASGLNREGYGYTF. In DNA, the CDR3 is TGTGCTAGTGGTTTGAACAGGGAGGGCTATGGCTACACCTTC.

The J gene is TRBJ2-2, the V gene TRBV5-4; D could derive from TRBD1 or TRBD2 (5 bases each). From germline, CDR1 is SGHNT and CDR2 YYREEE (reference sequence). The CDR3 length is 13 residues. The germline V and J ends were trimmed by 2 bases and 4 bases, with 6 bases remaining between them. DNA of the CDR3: TGTGCCAGCAGCTTTGGGGGCACCGGGGAGCTGTTTTTT. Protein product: CASSFGGTGELFF.

The CDR3 coding sequence is TGTGCCAGCAAGCAAGGGACAGGTGACACCGGGGAGCTGTTTTTT. Protein sequence: CASKQGTGDTGELFF. The chain couples TRBV6-4 to TRBJ2-2, with TRBD1 matching over 8 bases. V lost 7 bases to trimming and J lost 3 bases; unmatched junction nucleotides: 7. Germline-derived CDR1 and CDR2 are MRHNA and SNTAGT. The CDR3 covers 15 residues.

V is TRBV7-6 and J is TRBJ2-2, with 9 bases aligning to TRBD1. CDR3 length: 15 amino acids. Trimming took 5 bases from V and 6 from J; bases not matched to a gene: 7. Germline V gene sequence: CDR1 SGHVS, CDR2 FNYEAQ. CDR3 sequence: CASSIGTGRPGELFF. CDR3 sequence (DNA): TGTGCCAGCAGCATAGGGACAGGGAGGCCCGGGGAGCTGTTTTTT. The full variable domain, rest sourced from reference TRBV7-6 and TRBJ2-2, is GAGVSQSPRYKVTKRGQDVALRCDPISGHVSLYWYRQALGQGPEFLTYFNYEAQQDKSGLPNDRFSAERPEGSISTLTIQRTEQRDSAMYRCASSIGTGRPGELFFGEGSRLTVL.

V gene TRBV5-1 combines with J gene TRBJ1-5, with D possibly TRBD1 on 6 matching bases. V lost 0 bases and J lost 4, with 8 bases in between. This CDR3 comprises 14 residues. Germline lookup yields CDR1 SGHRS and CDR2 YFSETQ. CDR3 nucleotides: TGCGCCAGCAGCTTGGGGGGGGCGAATCAGCCCCAGCATTTT. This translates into CASSLGGANQPQHF.